The clone carrying this T cell receptor beta chain was recorded only once. This specimen comes from a study of CD4 and CD8 cells across lung adenocarcinoma regions. The CDR3 loop spans 13 amino acids. V lost 8 bases, J lost 10 bases, and 19 bases lay in between. Germline values: CDR1 MGHDK, CDR2 SYGVNS. TCRdb recomputed calls from the PCR reads with MiXCR, one row per CDR3 protein. The data show 20,000 to 25,000 distinct CDR3 sequences, around 51% seen once. The clonotype was recovered from a female donor with lung adenocarcinoma. The CD4 and CD8 labels of this study may be unreliable. The sample was CD8+ T cells from the center of a lung tumor. V is TRBV25-1 and J is TRBJ2-3; D uncertain. CDR3 residues: CASSPGGTGAQYF. Here the CDR3 DNA reads TGTGCCAGCTCGCCTGGCGGCACCGGTGCGCAGTATTTT.